These 10 T cell receptor beta chains were sequenced from one sample in a study of regulatory T cells in long-lasting Graves disease. The sample's time point: newly diagnosed GD, antithyroid drugs for less than 3 months. PBMC-extracted RNA yielded the TCR library. Both iRepertoire HTBI primers and Arm-PCR of CDR3 regions were used to build the TCR beta libraries. From the multiplex PCR reads, TCRdb called clonotypes with MiXCR, one entry per CDR3 protein. The sample lists a few hundred thousand distinct CDR3 sequences; around 18% were seen once. A further study also used this sample, focusing on T cells in Graves' hyperthyroidism and ophthalmopathy.

The source was peripheral blood mononuclear cells (PBMCs), collected at new diagnosis, from a patient treated with antithyroid drugs. All receptors derive from a woman aged 25 to 39 with Graves disease.

V is TRBV7-2 and J is TRBJ2-4, with 16 bases that match TRBD2. V gave up 4 bases and J gave up 1 base; unmatched junction bases: 4. Germline V CDR1 and CDR2: SGHTA, FQGNSA. The CDR3 has 18 residues. The CDR3 loop is CASSSGTSGGAAKNIQYF. CDR3 coding DNA: TGTGCCAGCAGCTCCGGGACTAGCGGGGGGGCCGCCAAAAACATTCAGTACTTC.

This clonotype was counted at least ten times. The rearrangement links TRBV12-3 or TRBV12-4 to TRBJ2-3; TRBD1 aligns across 8 bases. This CDR3 region has 15 residues. With V trimmed by 3 bases and J by 3 bases, 5 bases remained unmatched. The CDR3 loop is CASSLSGQGTDTQYF. CDR3 in DNA: TGTGCCAGCAGTTTGAGTGGACAGGGAACAGATACGCAGTATTTT.

This chain uses TRBV5-4 with TRBJ1-5; the D gene is possibly TRBD1 (5 bases). The germline V gene encodes CDR1 SGHNT and CDR2 YYREEE (reference sequence). V lost 4 bases, J lost 3 bases, and 11 bases lay in between. The CDR3 has 14 amino acids. The CDR3 region is CASSREGFNQPQHF. The CDR3, as DNA: TGTGCCAGCAGCCGTGAGGGGTTCAATCAGCCCCAGCATTTT. Combining the CDR3 with reference TRBV5-4 and TRBJ1-5 gives the whole variable domain ETGVTQSPTHLIKTRGQQVTLRCSSQSGHNTVSWYQQALGQGPQFIFQYYREEENGRGNFPPRFSGLQFPNYSSELNVNALELDDSALYLCASSREGFNQPQHFGDGTRLSIL.

This clonotype has a count of ten or more. The chain combines TRBV4-1 with TRBJ1-5; D perhaps matches TRBD1 (5 bases). Trimming left V 1 base short and J 5 bases short, with 12 bases between. The CDR3 is made up of 15 amino acids. Germline V gives CDR1 MGHRA, CDR2 YSYEKL. The CDR3: CASSQGQHHHQPQHF. The CDR3 region has the DNA TGCGCCAGCAGCCAAGGACAGCACCATCATCAGCCCCAGCATTTT.

The chain couples TRBV12-5 to TRBJ2-7; 8 nucleotides line up with TRBD2. The CDR3 has 15 amino acids. Trimming took 6 bases from V and 3 from J; bases not matched to a gene: 10. The germline V gene has CDR1 LGHNT and CDR2 FRNRAP. Here the CDR3 reads CASGVAGGDLYEQYF. The CDR3 DNA is TGTGCTAGTGGGGTAGCCGGGGGGGATCTCTACGAGCAGTACTTC.

This clonotype was counted many times. The chain couples TRBV9 to TRBJ1-5; a weak D match, TRBD1 (5 bases). The germline gives CDR1 SGDLS, CDR2 YYNGEE. Trimming took 3 bases from V and 4 from J, leaving 14 bases between them. The CDR3 sequence is 15 residues long. CDR3 DNA: TGTGCCAGCAGCGCCGGGGCCCGTCGAAATCAGCCCCAGCATTTT. The encoded protein is CASSAGARRNQPQHF.

The table lists this clonotype with a count of one. The chain is built from TRBV2 and TRBJ2-3, with 16 bases aligning to TRBD2. V lost 6 bases and J lost 4; bases outside the gene matches: 7. Germline V gene sequence: CDR1 SNHLY, CDR2 FYNNEI. This CDR3 region has 17 residues. The CDR3 nucleotides are TGTGCCAGCAGAGCCGGGACTAGCGGGGGGGGGGCAGATACGCAGTATTTT. Translated: CASRAGTSGGGADTQYF.

This clonotype has a handful of counts. The chain joins TRBV10-3 to TRBJ2-5, with D possibly being TRBD2 (6 bases). The CDR3 has 15 residues. CDR1 is ENHRY, CDR2 SYGVKD, per germline. Trimming pared 6 bases from V and 4 bases from J, leaving 18 bases between. As DNA, the CDR3 is TGTGCCATCAGCTCCAGCGGGTCACCGGGAGAGACCCAGTACTTC. Protein: CAISSSGSPGETQYF.

This chain uses TRBV6-1 with TRBJ1-1; weak D call: TRBD1 (5 bases). Germline V gene data show CDR1 as MNHNS and CDR2 as SASEGT. V lost 7 bases and J 4 bases, leaving 13 bases between the germline ends. The CDR3 spans 13 residues. The CDR3 region has the DNA TGTGCCAGCATCCCGGGGAGGGGCACTGAAGCTTTCTTT. It is translated as CASIPGRGTEAFF.

The sample holds many counts of this clonotype. The chain joins TRBV12-5 to TRBJ2-6; tentatively, D is TRBD2 (5 bases). Germline V gene lookup returns CDR1 LGHNT and CDR2 FRNRAP. The CDR3 contains 18 residues. V was clipped by 0 bases and J by 0 bases, with 12 bases between them. This CDR3 reads CASGLVLGQLSGANVLTF. CDR3 coding DNA: TGTGCTAGTGGTTTGGTACTAGGTCAGCTCTCTGGGGCCAACGTCCTGACTTTC. Full variable domain (missing parts from reference TRBV12-5 and TRBJ2-6): DARVTQTPRHKVTEMGQEVTMRCQPILGHNTVFWYRQTMMQGLELLAYFRNRAPLDDSGMPKDRFSAEMPDATLATLKIQPSEPRDSAVYFCASGLVLGQLSGANVLTFGAGSRLTVL.